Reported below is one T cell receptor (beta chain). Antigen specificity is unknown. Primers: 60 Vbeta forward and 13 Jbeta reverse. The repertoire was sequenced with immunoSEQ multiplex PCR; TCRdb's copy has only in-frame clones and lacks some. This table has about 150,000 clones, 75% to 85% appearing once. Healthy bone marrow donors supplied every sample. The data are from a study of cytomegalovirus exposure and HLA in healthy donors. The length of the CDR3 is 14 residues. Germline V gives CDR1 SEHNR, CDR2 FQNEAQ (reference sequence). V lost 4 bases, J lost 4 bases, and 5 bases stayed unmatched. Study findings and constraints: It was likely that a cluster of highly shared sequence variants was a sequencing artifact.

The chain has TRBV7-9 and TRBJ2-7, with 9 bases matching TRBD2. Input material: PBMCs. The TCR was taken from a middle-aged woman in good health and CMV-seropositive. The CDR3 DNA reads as TGTGCCAGCAGCTATAGCGGGAGTCTATACGAGCAGTACTTC. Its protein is CASSYSGSLYEQYF. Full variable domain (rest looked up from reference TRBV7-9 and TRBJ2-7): DTGVSQNPRHKITKRGQNVTFRCDPISEHNRLYWYRQTLGQGPEFLTYFQNEAQLEKSRLLSDRFSAERPKGSFSTLEIQRTEQGDSAMYLCASSYSGSLYEQYFGPGTRLTVT.